Listed below are T cell receptor beta chains from one sample, sequenced in a study of blood T cells in healthy people across ages. TCRdb reprocessed the 5' RACE reads via MiXCR and lists one record per CDR3 protein. The table has 1.5 million to 2 million distinct CDR3 sequences, around half seen once. Sample: blood. The receptor set was obtained from a woman in her thirties or forties in good health. Both conserved end residues are part of each CDR3. D genes are given only for firm matches. Size values are once, few and many counts, or a class for expanded clones, and some rows have none.

D gene | J gene | clone size | V gene | CDR3 DNA | CDR3 protein
NA | TRBJ2-7 | NA | TRBV7-2 | TGTGCCAGCAGCTTAGGACCGGAAAAAGAGACTCAGTACTTC | CASSLGPEKETQYF
NA | TRBJ2-1 | NA | TRBV20-1 | TGCAGTGCAACCTCCGACACGGGACTGGTGAACAATGAGCAGTTCTTC | CSATSDTGLVNNEQFF
NA | TRBJ2-3 | NA | TRBV20-1 | TGCAGTGCCCGGAGGAACCGGGGGGCTAGCACAGATACGCAGTATTTT | CSARRNRGASTDTQYF
NA | TRBJ1-5 | NA | TRBV20-1 | TGCAGTGCTAGACGGGCAGGGGTAAGCAATCAGCCCCAGCATTTT | CSARRAGVSNQPQHF
NA | TRBJ2-1 | many | TRBV29-1 | TGCAGCGCAACTCCTAACAGTGCCAATGAGCAGTTCTTC | CSATPNSANEQFF
NA | TRBJ2-3 | NA | TRBV5-1 | TGCGCCACCACCTGGGGGCCATCGGATACGCAGTATTTT | CATTWGPSDTQYF
NA | TRBJ2-7 | few | TRBV7-2 | TGTGCCAGCAGCATACATAGCGGAACCTACGAGCAGTACTTC | CASSIHSGTYEQYF
TRBD1 | TRBJ2-7 | NA | TRBV29-1 | TGCAGCGTTGAAGGCTCCCAGGGGGCCTACAATGAGCAGTACTTC | CSVEGSQGAYNEQYF
NA | TRBJ1-2 | few | TRBV7-8 | TGTGCCAGCAGCTTAGGAGCAGGCTATAACTATGGCTACACCTTC | CASSLGAGYNYGYTF
NA | TRBJ1-2 | once | TRBV12-3/TRBV12-4 | TGTGCCAGCAGGGGACCCTATCGTTACGGCTACACCTTC | CASRGPYRYGYTF
NA | TRBJ2-4 | few | TRBV5-1 | TGCGCCAGCTGCCTTCAGGGGGCCAAAAACATTCAGTACTTC | CASCLQGAKNIQYF
TRBD2 | TRBJ2-1 | NA | TRBV5-1 | TGCGCCAGCAGCTTCCGGCGGGGGGCCCGGAATGAGCAGTTCTTC | CASSFRRGARNEQFF
NA | TRBJ2-7 | few | TRBV20-1 | TGCAGTGCTAGACGACAAACCGTCTCCTACGAGCAGTACTTC | CSARRQTVSYEQYF
NA | TRBJ1-1 | NA | TRBV5-1 | TGCGCCAGCAGCTTGGTGGGGGATTTGGACACTGAAGCTTTCTTT | CASSLVGDLDTEAFF
TRBD2 | TRBJ2-7 | NA | TRBV6-5 | TGTGCCAGCAGACAGACTAGCGGGGGGTCGCCCTACGAGCAGTACTTC | CASRQTSGGSPYEQYF
NA | TRBJ2-7 | NA | TRBV20-1 | TGCAGTGCTAGAGTGGTCAGCTCCCCCTTCCCTTACGAGCAGTACTTC | CSARVVSSPFPYEQYF
NA | TRBJ2-7 | NA | TRBV12-3/TRBV12-4 | TGTGCCAGCAGTTTGGCTGCGGGTATCGACGAGCAGTACTTC | CASSLAAGIDEQYF
NA | TRBJ2-7 | few | TRBV18 | TGTGCCAGCTCACCTGAGACGCCCTACGAGCAGTACTTC | CASSPETPYEQYF
NA | TRBJ2-5 | few | TRBV27 | TGTGCCAGCAGTTTTAAGGGGCCGTTAGAGACCCAGTACTTC | CASSFKGPLETQYF
TRBD1 | TRBJ2-1 | NA | TRBV28 | TGTGCCAGCAGTTTAGTTCCGGGACAGTATTCCTACAATGAGCAGTTCTTC | CASSLVPGQYSYNEQFF
TRBD2 | TRBJ2-1 | few | TRBV20-1 | TGCAGTGCTAGAGTCGCTAGCGGGGCCAGCTCCTACAATGAGCAGTTCTTC | CSARVASGASSYNEQFF
TRBD1 | TRBJ2-5 | NA | TRBV24-1 | TGTGCCACCAGTGAATCGACAGGGGGTGGAGAGACCCAGTACTTC | CATSESTGGGETQYF
TRBD2 | TRBJ2-5 | many | TRBV5-1 | TGCGCCAGCAGCCCCCAAGGACTAGCGGGGGATCAAGAGACCCAGTACTTC | CASSPQGLAGDQETQYF
NA | TRBJ1-2 | NA | TRBV7-9 | TGTGCCAGCAGCTTAGTGGGCAGGGGTTATGGCTACACCTTC | CASSLVGRGYGYTF
TRBD1 | TRBJ2-3 | few | TRBV29-1 | TGCAGCGTCGTGGGACAGGGCAGGGCAGATACGCAGTATTTT | CSVVGQGRADTQYF
TRBD2 | TRBJ2-5 | few | TRBV15 | TGTGCCACCAGCAGATCGGGACTAGCGGATCAAGAGACCCAGTACTTC | CATSRSGLADQETQYF
TRBD1 | TRBJ1-2 | NA | TRBV7-2 | TGTGCCAGCAGTACCCCCACAGGGGAAGGCTACACCTTC | CASSTPTGEGYTF
TRBD1 | TRBJ2-5 | NA | TRBV7-2 | TGTGCCAGCAGCGTAGGGACAGACACAGGGACCCAGTACTTC | CASSVGTDTGTQYF
NA | TRBJ2-7 | few | TRBV28 | TGTGCCAGCACCCCTGGGGGGAGCTCCTACGAGCAGTACTTC | CASTPGGSSYEQYF
NA | TRBJ2-7 | few | TRBV20-1 | TGCAGTGCTAGAGTTGTAGGGGTCACCTACGAGCAGTACTTC | CSARVVGVTYEQYF
NA | TRBJ2-1 | NA | TRBV7-2 | TGTGCCAGCAGCTTAGGCTCACTAGCATCCGGGTATGAGCAGTTCTTC | CASSLGSLASGYEQFF
TRBD1 | TRBJ2-5 | NA | TRBV24-1 | TGTGCCACCAGTGAGACAGGGGTGGAGACCCAGTACTTC | CATSETGVETQYF
TRBD1 | TRBJ1-6 | NA | TRBV7-2 | TGTGCCAGCAGCCCCCAGGGGGTACTGGCTTCACCCCTCCACTTT | CASSPQGVLASPLHF
NA | TRBJ2-5 | NA | TRBV5-1 | TGCGCCAGCAGCTTTCCGACCCGAGGGCGGCGGGAGACCCAGTACTTC | CASSFPTRGRRETQYF
TRBD2 | TRBJ2-1 | NA | TRBV7-9 | TGTGCCAGACACGGGACTAGAAGGGGGAATGAGCAGTTCTTC | CARHGTRRGNEQFF
TRBD1 | TRBJ2-7 | NA | TRBV9 | TGTGCCAGCAGCGGAGACAGGGTTGCCTACGAGCAGTACTTC | CASSGDRVAYEQYF
TRBD2 | TRBJ2-5 | NA | TRBV2 | TGTGCCAGCACCGTTGGGGGACTAGCGGGGAGAGAGACCCAGTACTTC | CASTVGGLAGRETQYF
NA | TRBJ2-7 | NA | TRBV20-1 | TGCAGTGCCAGAGCCGGGGCACCATACGAGCAGTACTTC | CSARAGAPYEQYF
TRBD2 | TRBJ2-3 | few | TRBV7-2 | TGTGCCAGCAGCACTAGCGGGTACAGCACAGATACGCAGTATTTT | CASSTSGYSTDTQYF
NA | TRBJ2-7 | NA | TRBV6-6 | TGTGCCAGCAGTCACTTCCCGGCGACAATAAGCTCCTACGAGCAGTACTTC | CASSHFPATISSYEQYF
NA | TRBJ1-1 | NA | TRBV2 | TGTGCCAGCAGTGAGGCCGGGTGTGAAGCTTTCTTT | CASSEAGCEAFF
NA | TRBJ2-1 | NA | TRBV19 | TGTGCCAGTAGTCCTCAACTAGAGGGGCTCTCCTACAATGAGCAGTTCTTC | CASSPQLEGLSYNEQFF
NA | TRBJ1-5 | NA | TRBV7-2 | TGTGCCAGCAGCAAAGGAGGGGTAGATCAGCCCCAGCATTTT | CASSKGGVDQPQHF
NA | TRBJ1-2 | NA | TRBV7-3 | TGTGCCAGCAGCGCCTTCCAGGGAGATGGCTACACCTTC | CASSAFQGDGYTF
NA | TRBJ2-7 | NA | TRBV14 | TGTGCCAGCAGCCAAGGTGTGGGGAAAAGCTCCTACGAGCAGTACTTC | CASSQGVGKSSYEQYF
NA | TRBJ2-5 | few | TRBV25-1 | TGTGCCAGCAGTGAGGGCAGAGGCCAAGAGACCCAGTACTTC | CASSEGRGQETQYF
TRBD2 | TRBJ2-5 | few | TRBV5-1 | TGCGCCAGCAGCTTGGGGTCTAGCGGAATCCAAGAGACCCAGTACTTC | CASSLGSSGIQETQYF
TRBD2 | TRBJ2-5 | few | TRBV28 | TGTGCCAGCAGTTTGTTCCGGACTAGCTTCCAAGAGACCCAGTACTTC | CASSLFRTSFQETQYF
TRBD1 | TRBJ2-1 | NA | TRBV2 | TGTGCCAGCAGTGAAGACAGGGGGCATGGCAATGAGCAGTTCTTC | CASSEDRGHGNEQFF
NA | TRBJ1-5 | NA | TRBV12-3/TRBV12-4 | TGTGCCAGCAGGTTGGGGCTTCAGGGCTTTGGCCCCCAGCATTTT | CASRLGLQGFGPQHF
NA | TRBJ1-5 | NA | TRBV6-6 | TGTGCCAGCAGTTACTCGCTCAGGTACAATCAGCCCCAGCATTTT | CASSYSLRYNQPQHF
NA | TRBJ2-7 | few | TRBV20-1 | TGCAGTGCCCCGGGACCGTTACCCTACGAGCAGTACTTC | CSAPGPLPYEQYF
NA | TRBJ1-4 | NA | TRBV20-1 | TGCAGTGCTAGTTGGAGGGAAGGAGAAAAACTGTTTTTT | CSASWREGEKLFF
NA | TRBJ2-5 | many | TRBV20-1 | TGCAGTGCTACCGGGACACAACAAGAGACCCAGTACTTC | CSATGTQQETQYF
TRBD1 | TRBJ2-3 | few | TRBV10-3 | TGTGCCACCGGACAGGGAGCTAGCACAGATACGCAGTATTTT | CATGQGASTDTQYF
TRBD1 | TRBJ1-2 | few | TRBV29-1 | TGCAGCGTCGGAGGACAGGGTGGCTACACCTTC | CSVGGQGGYTF
NA | TRBJ2-5 | few | TRBV28 | TGTGCCAGCAGCATTGGAGGGGTTCAGACCCAGTACTTC | CASSIGGVQTQYF
NA | TRBJ2-6 | few | TRBV27 | TGTGCCAGCTCAGGGGTAGCCGGGGCCAACGTCCTGACTTTC | CASSGVAGANVLTF
NA | TRBJ2-3 | NA | TRBV20-1 | TGCAGTGCCCCCAAACGGGCCAGGGTATCGGATACGCAGTATTTT | CSAPKRARVSDTQYF